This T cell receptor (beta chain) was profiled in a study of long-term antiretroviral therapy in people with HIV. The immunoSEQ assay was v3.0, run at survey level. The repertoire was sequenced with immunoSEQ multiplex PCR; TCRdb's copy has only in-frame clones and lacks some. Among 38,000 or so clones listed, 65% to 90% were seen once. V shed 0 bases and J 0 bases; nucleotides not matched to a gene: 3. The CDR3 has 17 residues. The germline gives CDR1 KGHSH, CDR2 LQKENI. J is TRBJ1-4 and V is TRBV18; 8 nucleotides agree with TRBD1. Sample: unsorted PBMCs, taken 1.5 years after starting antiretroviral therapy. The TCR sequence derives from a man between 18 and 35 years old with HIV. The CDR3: CASSPPGTGTTNEKLFF. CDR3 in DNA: TGTGCCAGCTCACCACCCGGGACAGGAACAACTAATGAAAAACTGTTTTTT.